These 13 T cell receptor beta chains originate from one sample sequenced in a study of shared clonotypes between healthy human individuals. The method was immunoSEQ multiplex PCR; TCRdb's version includes in-frame clones alone and lacks a portion of them. The table has about 2.1 million clones, 90% to 95% seen once. Naive CD8 populations comprised CD45RO-negative cells positively selected for CCR7, excluding terminally differentiated effector memory CD45RA+ cells. Sequencing was done on a sample of naive CD8+ T cells from PBMCs. The receptor source for this set is a man aged 18 to 30 in good health. Some clones in this sample may be carry-over from other donors' samples.

J is TRBJ2-3 and V is TRBV7-9; TRBD2 might be the D (7 bases). Between the trimmed V and J ends, which lost 1 base and 2 bases, there was a span of 16 bases. Germline V gene data show CDR1 as SEHNR and CDR2 as FQNEAQ (reference sequence). The CDR3 loop spans 17 amino acids. CDR3 loop: CASSLESARGPTDTQYF. The CDR3 DNA reads TGTGCCAGCAGCTTAGAGTCGGCGCGGGGGCCCACAGATACGCAGTATTTT.

As regards this clone: Other nucleotide sequences in the sample specify the same CDR3. The chain is built from TRBV7-3 and TRBJ2-7; 8 bases line up with TRBD1. Looked up from germline, CDR1 is SGHTA and CDR2 is FQGTGA. This CDR3 comprises 14 residues. V dropped 2 bases and J dropped 2; count of bases not matched to a gene: 2. Here the CDR3 DNA reads TGTGCCAGCAGCTTAGCAGGGGGCCCCTACGAGCAGTACTTC. Translation: CASSLAGGPYEQYF.

J is TRBJ1-3 and V is TRBV19, with D perhaps matching TRBD1 (5 bases). The CDR3 consists of 14 residues. Trimming took off 6 bases at V and 0 bases at J, with 9 bases between the two ends. Germline CDR1 LNHDA, CDR2 SQIVND (reference sequence). The DNA for the CDR3 is TGTGCCAGTAGCCTCGACAGCTCTGGAAACACCATATATTTT. It translates to CASSLDSSGNTIYF. Combining the CDR3 with reference TRBV19 and TRBJ1-3 gives the whole variable domain DGGITQSPKYLFRKEGQNVTLSCEQNLNHDAMYWYRQDPGQGLRLIYYSQIVNDFQKGDIAEGYSVSREKKESFPLTVTSAQKNPTAFYLCASSLDSSGNTIYFGEGSWLTVV.

V and J are TRBV19 and TRBJ2-3; possibly TRBD2 for D (5 bases). The V gene lost 6 bases and the J gene lost 4 bases, with 17 bases spanning the gap. The CDR3 covers 15 residues. Germline CDR1 and CDR2: LNHDA and SQIVND (reference sequence). In DNA form, the CDR3 reads TGTGCCAGTAGCAGACAACGAGGGCCCGCAGATACGCAGTATTTT. Residues: CASSRQRGPADTQYF.

The chain uses TRBV7-9 and TRBJ2-1, with 7 nucleotides matching TRBD1. Germline CDR1 and CDR2: SEHNR and FQNEAQ (reference sequence). V was clipped by 4 bases and J by 13 bases; unmatched bases: 16. This CDR3 contains 15 residues. This CDR3 reads CASSSRDRSFSSQFF. CDR3 DNA sequence: TGTGCCAGCAGCTCCCGGGACAGATCCTTCAGTTCCCAGTTCTTC.

The genes are TRBV18 and TRBJ1-2, with TRBD1 matching over 9 bases. Germline V CDR1 and CDR2: KGHSH, LQKENI. This CDR3 is 16 amino acids long. Trimming at V came to 3 bases and at J to 5 bases, leaving 10 bases not matched to a gene. In DNA form, the CDR3 reads TGTGCCAGCTCACCGACGACAGGGGGTGACGTGTATGGCTACACCTTC. Translating it yields CASSPTTGGDVYGYTF.

The V gene is TRBV12-5, the J gene TRBJ2-1, with 7 bases fitting TRBD2. J was trimmed by 10 bases and V by 6 bases; bases with no gene match: 9. The CDR3 spans 13 residues. Per the germline V gene, CDR1 is LGHNT and CDR2 is FRNRAP. The DNA for the CDR3 is TGTGCTAGTGGAGAACTAGCGAAAGGGGAGCAGTTCTTC. Amino acid sequence: CASGELAKGEQFF. Together with reference TRBV12-5 and TRBJ2-1, the CDR3 gives the full variable domain: DARVTQTPRHKVTEMGQEVTMRCQPILGHNTVFWYRQTMMQGLELLAYFRNRAPLDDSGMPKDRFSAEMPDATLATLKIQPSEPRDSAVYFCASGELAKGEQFFGPGTRLTVL.

The V call is TRBV9, the J call TRBJ2-3, with a possible D match to TRBD2 (5 bases). Germline loops: CDR1 SGDLS, CDR2 YYNGEE. The CDR3 consists of 13 residues. V dropped 3 bases and J dropped 6 bases, with 11 bases sitting between them. The CDR3: CASSANLADTQYF. In DNA form, the CDR3 reads TGTGCCAGCAGCGCCAATTTAGCGGATACGCAGTATTTT.

This sequence joins TRBV28 and TRBJ1-2; TRBD1 is a possible D gene (6 bases). Germline V CDR1 and CDR2: MDHEN, SYDVKM. Trimming shortened V by 1 base and J by 8 bases, and 11 bases separated the two germline ends. This CDR3 comprises 13 residues. The CDR3 nucleotides read TGTGCCAGCAGTTTATCCCCACAGGGAGGCTACACCTTC. Protein sequence: CASSLSPQGGYTF.

In DNA, the CDR3 is TGTGCCAGCAGCCAATCAGGGGTTGAGTCCTACGAGCAGTACTTC. Protein: CASSQSGVESYEQYF. The chain joins TRBV14 to TRBJ2-7, with a tentative D call TRBD1 (6 bases). This CDR3 contains 15 residues. Germline CDR1 SGHDN, CDR2 FVKESK. With 2 bases removed from V and 1 base from J, the gap between germline ends came to 12 bases.

The chain couples TRBV13 to TRBJ1-2; D might be TRBD1 (6 bases). Between the trimmed V and J ends, which lost 4 bases and 7 bases, there was a span of 16 bases. In germline, CDR1 is PRHDT, CDR2 FYEKMQ (reference sequence). This CDR3 contains 14 residues. The CDR3 DNA sequence: TGTGCCAGCAGCTCCAGGGGCTCCTTTTCTGGCTACACCTTC. Protein sequence: CASSSRGSFSGYTF.

The chain has TRBV9 and TRBJ2-7; the match to TRBD2 covers 7 bases. CDR1 and CDR2 (germline): SGDLS, YYNGEE. Unmatched junction bases numbered 7, after V lost 0 bases and J lost 4 bases. CDR3 length: 15 amino acids. This chain's CDR3 is CASSVEPSGRYEQYF. The CDR3 DNA follows: TGTGCCAGCAGCGTAGAGCCTAGCGGTCGGTACGAGCAGTACTTC.

This rearrangement joins TRBV27 to TRBJ1-1, with 8 bases lining up with TRBD1. After removal of 0 bases from V and 6 bases from J, the junction contained 9 bases not matched to a gene. This CDR3 comprises 16 residues. Germline V gene sequence: CDR1 MNHEY, CDR2 SMNVEV (reference sequence). CDR3 nucleotides: TGTGCCAGCAGTTTATCGATAGGGACAGGTATGCCTGAAGCTTTCTTT. Translation: CASSLSIGTGMPEAFF.